This T cell receptor (beta chain) was obtained from a study of technical replicates of blood from several donors. This clone was observed a single time. Generated by immunoSEQ multiplex PCR, the TCRdb table keeps only in-frame clones and is missing some. Among under 85,000 clones, about 92% were seen once, and the ten largest hold roughly 0.23%. The CDR3 is 15 amino acids. The junction had 6 bases not matched to a gene; V was cut back by 2 bases and J by 3 bases. Looked up from germline, CDR1 is SGHVS and CDR2 is FQNEAQ. J is TRBJ2-7 and V is TRBV7-8, with 8 bases identical to TRBD1. The sequence was obtained from a human donor in good health. The sample taken for sequencing was T cells isolated from PBMCs. Here the CDR3 DNA reads TGTGCCAGCAGCTTATTGCCGGACAGGGTCTACGAGCAGTACTTC. This encodes CASSLLPDRVYEQYF.